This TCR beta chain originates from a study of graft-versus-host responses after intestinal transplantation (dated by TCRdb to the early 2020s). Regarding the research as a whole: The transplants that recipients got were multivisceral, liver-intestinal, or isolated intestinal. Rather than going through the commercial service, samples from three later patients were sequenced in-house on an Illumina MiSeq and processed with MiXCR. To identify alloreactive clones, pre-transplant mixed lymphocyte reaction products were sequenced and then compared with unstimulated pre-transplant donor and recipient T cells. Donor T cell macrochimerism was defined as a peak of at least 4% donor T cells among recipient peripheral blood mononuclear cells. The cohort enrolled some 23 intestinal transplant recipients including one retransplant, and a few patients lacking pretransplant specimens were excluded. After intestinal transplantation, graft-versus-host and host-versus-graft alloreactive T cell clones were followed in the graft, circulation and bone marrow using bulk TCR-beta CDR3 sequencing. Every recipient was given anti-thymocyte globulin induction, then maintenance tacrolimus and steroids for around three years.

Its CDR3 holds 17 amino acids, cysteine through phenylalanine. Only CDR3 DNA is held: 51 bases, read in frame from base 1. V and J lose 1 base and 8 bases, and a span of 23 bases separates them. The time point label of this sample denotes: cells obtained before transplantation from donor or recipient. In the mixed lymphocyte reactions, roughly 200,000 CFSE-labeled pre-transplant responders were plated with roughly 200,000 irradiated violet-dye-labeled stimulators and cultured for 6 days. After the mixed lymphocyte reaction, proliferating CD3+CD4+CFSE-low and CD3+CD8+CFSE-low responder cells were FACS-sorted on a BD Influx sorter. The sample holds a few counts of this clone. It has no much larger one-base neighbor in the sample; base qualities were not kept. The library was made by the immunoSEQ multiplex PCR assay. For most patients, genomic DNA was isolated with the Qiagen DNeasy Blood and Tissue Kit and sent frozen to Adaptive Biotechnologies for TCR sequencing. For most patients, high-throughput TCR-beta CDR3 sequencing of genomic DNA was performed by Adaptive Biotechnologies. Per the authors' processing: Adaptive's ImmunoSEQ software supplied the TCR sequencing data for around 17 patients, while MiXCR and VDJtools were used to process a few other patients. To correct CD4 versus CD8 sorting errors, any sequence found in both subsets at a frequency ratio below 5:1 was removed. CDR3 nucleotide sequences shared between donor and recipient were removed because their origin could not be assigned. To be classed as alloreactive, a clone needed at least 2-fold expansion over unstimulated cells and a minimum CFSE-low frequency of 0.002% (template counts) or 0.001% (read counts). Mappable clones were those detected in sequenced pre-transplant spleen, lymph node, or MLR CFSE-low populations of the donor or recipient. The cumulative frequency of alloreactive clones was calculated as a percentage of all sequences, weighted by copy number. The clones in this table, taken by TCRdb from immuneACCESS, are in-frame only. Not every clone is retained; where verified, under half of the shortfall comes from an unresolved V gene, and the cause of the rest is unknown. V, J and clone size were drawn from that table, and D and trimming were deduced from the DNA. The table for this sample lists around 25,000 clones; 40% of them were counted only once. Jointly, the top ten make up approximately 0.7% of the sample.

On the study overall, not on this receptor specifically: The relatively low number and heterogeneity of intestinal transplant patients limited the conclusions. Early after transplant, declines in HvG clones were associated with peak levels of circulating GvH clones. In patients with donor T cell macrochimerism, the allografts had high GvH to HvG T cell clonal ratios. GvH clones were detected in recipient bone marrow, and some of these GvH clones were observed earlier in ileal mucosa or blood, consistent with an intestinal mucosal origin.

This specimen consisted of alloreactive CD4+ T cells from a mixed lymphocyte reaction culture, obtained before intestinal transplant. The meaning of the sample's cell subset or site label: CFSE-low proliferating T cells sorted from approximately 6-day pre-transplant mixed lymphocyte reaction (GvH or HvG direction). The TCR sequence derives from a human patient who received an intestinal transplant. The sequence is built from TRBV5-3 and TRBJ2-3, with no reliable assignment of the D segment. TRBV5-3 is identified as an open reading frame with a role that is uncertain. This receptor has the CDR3 CARSLKKPPSASGTQYF. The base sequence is TGTGCCAGAAGCTTGAAGAAGCCCCCCTCCGCCTCGGGTACGCAGTATTTT.